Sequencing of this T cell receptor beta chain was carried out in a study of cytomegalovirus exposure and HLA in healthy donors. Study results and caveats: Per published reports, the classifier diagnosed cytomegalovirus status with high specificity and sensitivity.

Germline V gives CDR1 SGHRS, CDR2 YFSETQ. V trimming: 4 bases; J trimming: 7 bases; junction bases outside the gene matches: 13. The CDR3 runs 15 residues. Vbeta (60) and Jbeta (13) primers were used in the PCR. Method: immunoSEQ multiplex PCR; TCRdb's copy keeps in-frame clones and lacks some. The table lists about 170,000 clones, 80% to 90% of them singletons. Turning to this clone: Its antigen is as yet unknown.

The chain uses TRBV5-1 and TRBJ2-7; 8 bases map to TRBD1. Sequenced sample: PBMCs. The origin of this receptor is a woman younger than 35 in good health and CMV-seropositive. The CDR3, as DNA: TGCGCCAGCAGCAGCTCCGGGACAGGCTCCCGGGAGCAGTACTTC. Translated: CASSSSGTGSREQYF.